This T cell receptor beta chain was sequenced for a study of control samples from healthy donors and cancer patients. This clone showed up just once. This table comes from immunoSEQ multiplex PCR, and its TCRdb copy is limited to in-frame clones, with some not included. The sample records about 110,000 clones, around nine tenths being singletons. The CDR3 totals 15 residues. CDR1 KGHDR and CDR2 SFDVKD come from the germline V gene. V shed 4 bases and J shed 0 bases, with 9 bases lying between them. The chain couples TRBV24-1 to TRBJ2-4, with a possible D match to TRBD1 (6 bases). Material: blood. The source is a woman in her forties or fifties in good health. CDR3 in amino acids: CATSEPQGAKNIQYF. The CDR3 DNA is TGTGCCACCAGTGAACCACAGGGAGCCAAAAACATTCAGTACTTC.